The subject of this entry is one T cell receptor (beta chain). Its target is not known. The length of the CDR3 is 13 residues. Trimming pared 0 bases from V and 7 bases from J, leaving 10 bases between. Germline lookup yields CDR1 LNHNV and CDR2 YYDKDF (reference sequence). Focal radiation plus CTLA-4 blockade with ipilimumab was administered to patients who had chemo-refractory metastatic non-small-cell lung cancer. The data were obtained in a study of radiotherapy plus CTLA-4 blockade in lung cancer. Study conclusions and caveats: In blood, TCR clones derived from the tumor expanded after radiotherapy plus ipilimumab.

Generated by immunoSEQ multiplex PCR, the TCRdb table keeps only in-frame clones and is missing some. Of about 76,000 clones listed, 60% to 85% are singletons. The source is a human donor with non-small cell lung cancer whose response to radiotherapy plus ipilimumab could not be evaluated. Some clones in this sample may be carry-over from other donors' samples. The sequencing used peripheral blood, collected from a patient treated with radiotherapy plus ipilimumab. The rearrangement joins TRBV15 to TRBJ2-7, with a weak D call TRBD1 (5 bases). The DNA of the CDR3 is TGTGCCACCAGCAGAGATACGGCAGGGGAGCAGTACTTC. It encodes CATSRDTAGEQYF.